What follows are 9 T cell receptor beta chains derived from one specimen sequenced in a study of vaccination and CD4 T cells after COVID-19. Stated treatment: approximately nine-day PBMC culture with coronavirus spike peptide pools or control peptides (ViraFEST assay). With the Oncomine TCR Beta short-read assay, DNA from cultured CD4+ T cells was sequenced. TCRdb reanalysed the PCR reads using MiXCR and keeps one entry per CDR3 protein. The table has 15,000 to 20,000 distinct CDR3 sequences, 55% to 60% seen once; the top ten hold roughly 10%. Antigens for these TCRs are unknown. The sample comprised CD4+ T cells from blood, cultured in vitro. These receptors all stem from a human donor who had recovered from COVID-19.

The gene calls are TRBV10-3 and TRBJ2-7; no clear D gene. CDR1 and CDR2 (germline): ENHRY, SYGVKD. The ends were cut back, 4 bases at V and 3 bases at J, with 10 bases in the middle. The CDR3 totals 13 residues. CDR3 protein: CAISGSVGYEQYF. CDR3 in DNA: TGTGCCATCAGTGGCTCAGTGGGCTACGAGCAGTACTTC.

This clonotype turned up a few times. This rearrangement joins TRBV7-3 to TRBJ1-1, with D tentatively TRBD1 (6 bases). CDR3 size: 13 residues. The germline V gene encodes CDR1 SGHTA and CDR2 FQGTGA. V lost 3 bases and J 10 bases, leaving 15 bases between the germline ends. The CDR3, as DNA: TGTGCCAGCAGCTTGGAACAGGGAGCTGTAGCTTTCTTT. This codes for CASSLEQGAVAFF.

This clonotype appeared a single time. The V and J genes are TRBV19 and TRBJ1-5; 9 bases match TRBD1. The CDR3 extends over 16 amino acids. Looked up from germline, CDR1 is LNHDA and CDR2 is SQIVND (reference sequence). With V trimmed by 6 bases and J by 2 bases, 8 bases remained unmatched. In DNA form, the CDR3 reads TGTGCCAGTAGCCGGACAGGGGCCGAGGGCAATCAGCCCCAGCATTTT. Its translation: CASSRTGAEGNQPQHF.

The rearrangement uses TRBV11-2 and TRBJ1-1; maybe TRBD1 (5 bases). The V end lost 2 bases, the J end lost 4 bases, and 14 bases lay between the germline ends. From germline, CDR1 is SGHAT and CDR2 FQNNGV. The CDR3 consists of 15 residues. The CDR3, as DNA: TGTGCCAGCAGCTTACTCCTCAGAGGGGCCACTGAAGCTTTCTTT. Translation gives CASSLLLRGATEAFF.

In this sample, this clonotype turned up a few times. The CDR3 nucleotides are TGTGCCAGCAGCTTAAGTTATAATTCACCCCTCCACTTT. Residues: CASSLSYNSPLHF. The chain uses TRBV11-3 and TRBJ1-6; D not resolved. The germline V gene has CDR1 SGHNT and CDR2 YENEEA. This CDR3 region has 13 residues. Trimming took off 2 bases at V and 4 bases at J, with 3 bases between the two ends.

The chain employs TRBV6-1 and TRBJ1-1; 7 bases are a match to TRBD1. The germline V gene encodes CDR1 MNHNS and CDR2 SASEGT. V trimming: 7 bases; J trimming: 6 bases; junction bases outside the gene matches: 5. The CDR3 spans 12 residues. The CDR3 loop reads CASTDRASEAFF. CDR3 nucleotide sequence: TGTGCCAGCACAGACAGGGCGTCTGAAGCTTTCTTT.

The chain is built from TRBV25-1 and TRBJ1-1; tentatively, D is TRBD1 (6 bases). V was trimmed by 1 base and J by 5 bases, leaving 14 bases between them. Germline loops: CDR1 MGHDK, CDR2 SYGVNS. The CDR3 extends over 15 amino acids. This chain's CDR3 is CASSELGRDTTEAFF. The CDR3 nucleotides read TGTGCCAGCAGTGAATTAGGGAGGGACACGACTGAAGCTTTCTTT.

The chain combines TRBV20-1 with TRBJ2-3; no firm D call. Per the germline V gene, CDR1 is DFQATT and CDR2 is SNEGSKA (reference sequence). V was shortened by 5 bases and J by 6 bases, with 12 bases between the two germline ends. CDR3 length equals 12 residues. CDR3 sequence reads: CSAPTQSDTQYF. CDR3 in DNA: TGCAGTGCTCCGACCCAGTCGGATACGCAGTATTTT.

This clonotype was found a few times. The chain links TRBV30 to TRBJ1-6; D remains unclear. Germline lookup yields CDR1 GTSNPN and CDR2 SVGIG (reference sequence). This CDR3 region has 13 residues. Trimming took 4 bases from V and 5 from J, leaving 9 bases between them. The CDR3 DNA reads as TGTGCCTGGATAGGGCGGAATAATTCACCCCTCCACTTT. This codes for CAWIGRNNSPLHF.